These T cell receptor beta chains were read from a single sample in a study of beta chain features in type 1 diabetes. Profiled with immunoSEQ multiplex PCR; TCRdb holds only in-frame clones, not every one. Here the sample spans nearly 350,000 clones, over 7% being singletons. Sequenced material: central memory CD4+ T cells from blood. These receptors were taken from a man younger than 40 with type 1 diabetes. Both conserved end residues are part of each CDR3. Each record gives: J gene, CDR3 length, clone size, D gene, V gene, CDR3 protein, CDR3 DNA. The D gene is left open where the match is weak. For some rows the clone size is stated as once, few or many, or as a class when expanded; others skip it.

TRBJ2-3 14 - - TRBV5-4 CASSTGTSTDTQYF TGTGCCAGCAGCACCGGGACTAGCACAGATACGCAGTATTTT
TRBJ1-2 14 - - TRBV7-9 CASSLSGFDYGYTF TGTGCCAGCAGCTTGTCCGGGTTTGACTATGGCTACACCTTC
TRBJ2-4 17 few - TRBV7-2 CASSPIIGARKENIQYF TGTGCCAGCAGCCCAATTATCGGGGCTAGAAAGGAAAACATTCAGTACTTC
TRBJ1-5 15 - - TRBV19 CASSHAGQGNQPQHF TGTGCCAGTAGCCACGCGGGGCAGGGGAATCAGCCCCAGCATTTT
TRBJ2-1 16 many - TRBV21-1 CASSSRGTDSYNEQFF TGTGCCAGCAGCTCCAGGGGCACGGACTCCTACAATGAGCAGTTCTTC
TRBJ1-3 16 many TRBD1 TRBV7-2 CASSSALGTDGNTIYF TGTGCCAGCAGCTCAGCCCTCGGGACAGATGGAAACACCATATATTTT
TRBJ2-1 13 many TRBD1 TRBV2 CASSETGGNEQFF TGTGCCAGCAGTGAAACAGGGGGCAATGAGCAGTTCTTC
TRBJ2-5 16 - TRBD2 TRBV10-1 CASRGPYLADQETQYF TGCGCCAGCAGAGGGCCATACCTAGCGGACCAAGAGACCCAGTACTTC
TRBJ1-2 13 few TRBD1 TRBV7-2 CASSVGQGYGYTF TGTGCCAGCAGCGTGGGACAGGGGTATGGCTACACCTTC
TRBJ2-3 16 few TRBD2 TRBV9 CASSVAPSGGSNTQYF TGTGCCAGCAGCGTAGCCCCTAGCGGGGGATCGAATACGCAGTATTTT
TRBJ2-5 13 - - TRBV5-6 CASSLAPGETQYF TGTGCCAGCAGCTTGGCCCCGGGAGAGACCCAGTACTTC
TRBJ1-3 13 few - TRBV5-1 CASSPSSGNTIYF TGCGCCAGCAGCCCATCTTCTGGAAACACCATATATTTT
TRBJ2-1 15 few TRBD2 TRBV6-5 CASSLVEAGAADRFF TGTGCCAGCAGCCTCGTGGAAGCGGGGGCCGCCGATCGGTTCTTC
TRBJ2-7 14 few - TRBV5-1 CASSFGGASYEQYF TGCGCCAGCAGCTTTGGCGGGGCGTCCTACGAGCAGTACTTC
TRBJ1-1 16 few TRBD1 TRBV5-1 CASSLEGQGVNTEAFF TGCGCCAGCAGCTTGGAGGGACAGGGGGTGAACACTGAAGCTTTCTTT
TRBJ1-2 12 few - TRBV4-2 CASSQSNYGYTF TGTGCCAGCAGCCAAAGCAACTATGGCTACACCTTC
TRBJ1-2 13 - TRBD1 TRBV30 CAWFLFGQGVYTF TGTGCCTGGTTCCTCTTCGGACAGGGGGTTTATACCTTC
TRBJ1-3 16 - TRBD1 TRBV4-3 CASSQGRTGAGNTIYF TGCGCCAGCAGCCAAGGGCGGACAGGGGCTGGAAACACCATATATTTT
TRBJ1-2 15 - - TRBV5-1 CASSLEETRNYGYTF TGCGCCAGCAGCTTGGAGGAGACAAGGAACTATGGCTACACCTTC
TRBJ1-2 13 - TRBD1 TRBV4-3 CASSSRTGGGYTF TGCGCCAGCAGCTCCCGGACAGGGGGAGGCTACACCTTC
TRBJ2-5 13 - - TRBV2 CASNYKGKETQYF TGTGCCAGCAATTATAAGGGGAAAGAGACCCAGTACTTC
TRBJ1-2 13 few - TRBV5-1 CASTVSYADGYTF TGCGCCAGCACCGTGTCCTACGCGGATGGCTACACCTTC
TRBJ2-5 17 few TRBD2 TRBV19 CASSIGLGLAGQETQYF TGTGCCAGTAGTATCGGGTTGGGGCTAGCGGGGCAAGAGACCCAGTACTTC
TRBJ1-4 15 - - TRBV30 CAWSGDGALDEKLFF TGTGCCTGGAGTGGGGACGGGGCCCTGGATGAAAAACTGTTTTTT
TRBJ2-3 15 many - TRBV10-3 CAISLTASSTDTQYF TGTGCCATCAGCCTCACCGCCTCTAGCACAGATACGCAGTATTTT
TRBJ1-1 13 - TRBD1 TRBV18 CASLGQGGTEAFF TGTGCCAGCCTTGGACAGGGAGGGACTGAAGCTTTCTTT
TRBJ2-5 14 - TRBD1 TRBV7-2 CASSLPTGGETQYF TGTGCCAGCAGCTTACCGACAGGGGGAGAGACCCAGTACTTC
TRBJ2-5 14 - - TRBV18 CASSPSGFQETQYF TGTGCCAGCTCACCGTCCGGGTTCCAAGAGACCCAGTACTTC
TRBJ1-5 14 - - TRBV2 CASSERQSNQPQHF TGTGCCAGCAGTGAGAGGCAGAGCAATCAGCCCCAGCATTTT
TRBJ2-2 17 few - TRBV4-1 CASRTNRVTDLTGELFF TGCGCCAGCAGAACGAACAGGGTGACAGATCTAACCGGGGAGCTGTTTTTT
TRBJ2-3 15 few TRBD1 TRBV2 CASSRGQASTDTQYF TGTGCCAGCAGCCGGGGACAGGCTAGCACAGATACGCAGTATTTT
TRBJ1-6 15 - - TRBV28 CASSPLTAYGTTLHF TGTGCCAGCAGTCCCTTGACAGCATACGGGACGACCCTCCACTTT
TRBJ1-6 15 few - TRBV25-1 CASSEWEGSASPLHF TGTGCCAGCAGTGAATGGGAGGGGAGCGCTTCACCCCTCCACTTT
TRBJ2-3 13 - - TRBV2 CASSEVGADTQYF TGTGCCAGCAGTGAAGTAGGGGCGGATACGCAGTATTTT
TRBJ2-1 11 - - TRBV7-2 CASSNYNEQFF TGTGCCAGCAGCAATTACAATGAGCAGTTCTTC
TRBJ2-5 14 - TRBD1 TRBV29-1 CSVVDRGYQETQYF TGCAGCGTTGTGGACAGGGGGTATCAAGAGACCCAGTACTTC
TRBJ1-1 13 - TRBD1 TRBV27 CASSETGDTEAFF TGTGCCAGCAGTGAGACAGGGGACACTGAAGCTTTCTTT
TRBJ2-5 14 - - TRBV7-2 CASSALATLGAQYF TGTGCCAGCAGCGCCCTTGCGACACTAGGGGCCCAGTACTTC
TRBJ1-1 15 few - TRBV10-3 CAISESSVGSAEAFF TGTGCCATCAGTGAGTCGAGTGTAGGGTCCGCTGAAGCTTTCTTT
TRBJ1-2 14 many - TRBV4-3 CASSPQGFRYGYTF TGCGCCAGCAGCCCACAGGGTTTCCGATATGGCTACACCTTC
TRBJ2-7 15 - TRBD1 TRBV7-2 CASSLASGQGYEQYF TGTGCCAGCAGCTTAGCTTCGGGACAGGGCTACGAGCAGTACTTC
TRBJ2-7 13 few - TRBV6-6 CASSGGQHYEQYF TGTGCCAGCAGTGGAGGACAACACTACGAGCAGTACTTC
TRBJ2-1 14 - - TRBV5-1 CASSLAEAVNEQFF TGCGCCAGCAGCTTGGCCGAGGCAGTCAATGAGCAGTTCTTC
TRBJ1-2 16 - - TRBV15 CATSRFQGQAEVIYTF TGTGCCACCAGCAGATTTCAAGGTCAAGCTGAGGTAATCTACACCTTC
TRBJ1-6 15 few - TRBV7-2 CASSLGLGYNSPLHF TGTGCCAGCAGCTTAGGATTAGGGTATAATTCACCCCTCCACTTT
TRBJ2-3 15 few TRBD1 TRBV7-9 CASSAGDSLTDTQYF TGTGCCAGCAGCGCAGGGGACAGCCTCACAGATACGCAGTATTTT
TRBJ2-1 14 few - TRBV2 CASSVVLRYNEQFF TGTGCCAGCAGTGTGGTTCTCCGTTACAATGAGCAGTTCTTC
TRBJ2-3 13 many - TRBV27 CASSLLSTDTQYF TGTGCCAGCAGTTTATTGAGCACAGATACGCAGTATTTT
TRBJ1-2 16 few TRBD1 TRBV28 CASSLDPTTGGDGYTF TGTGCCAGCAGTTTGGACCCAACGACAGGGGGAGATGGCTACACCTTC
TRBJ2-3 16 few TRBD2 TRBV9 CASSGLAGGSTDTQYF TGTGCCAGCAGCGGACTAGCGGGGGGAAGCACAGATACGCAGTATTTT
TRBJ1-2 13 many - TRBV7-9 CASSSVAGYGYTF TGTGCCAGCAGCTCCGTGGCGGGCTATGGCTACACCTTC
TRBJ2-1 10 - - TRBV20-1 CSPGNNEQFF TGCAGTCCCGGGAACAATGAGCAGTTCTTC
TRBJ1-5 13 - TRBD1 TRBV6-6 CASSYDRVQPQHF TGTGCCAGCAGTTACGACAGGGTCCAGCCCCAGCATTTT
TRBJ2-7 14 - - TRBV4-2 CASSQERLAYEQYF TGTGCCAGCAGCCAAGAACGGCTTGCCTACGAGCAGTACTTC